This TCR beta chain was profiled in a study of blood T cells in healthy people across ages. Background on the study: The template switching approach captured approximately one barcoded beta molecule for every two T cells.

Every donor gave around 10 milliliters of peripheral blood. CDR3 length: 14 residues. The germline V and J ends were trimmed by 5 bases and 4 bases, with 13 bases remaining between them. CDR1 SGHTA and CDR2 FQGNSA come from the germline V gene. The authors ran a second PCR of 7 to 11 cycles using a sample-barcoded 5' primer and a J-beta primer mix. TCRdb ran MiXCR on the 5' RACE reads and lists one entry per CDR3 protein. Seen here are about 1.4 million distinct CDR3 sequences, 55% to 75% observed once, and the top ten hold about 6.7%. This TCR was recovered from a man in his late teens or twenties in good health. Material: blood. The gene calls are TRBV7-2 and TRBJ2-3; D gene unclear. CDR3 sequence (DNA): TGTGCCAGCAGCCTCATAGGCCGTCCAGATACGCAGTATTTT. The encoded protein is CASSLIGRPDTQYF.